The clone carrying this T cell receptor beta chain was observed a few times. TCRdb used MiXCR to reprocess the RT-PCR reads, holding one entry per CDR3 protein. The sample lists roughly 190,000 distinct CDR3 sequences; about an eighth were seen once. The sample comes from a study of response to subunit inactivated influenza vaccine. With 5 bases clipped from V and 5 bases from J, the junction kept 3 bases outside the gene matches. Germline V gene data show CDR1 as SNHLY and CDR2 as FYNNEI. The CDR3 loop spans 14 amino acids. The same sample was also used in a study of T cells expressing NK-cell markers. According to that study: TCR beta cDNA was generated via 5'RACE template switching incorporating UMIs. According to the study, TCR beta repertoires originated from sorted CD3+CD56+NKG2C+, CD3+CD56+NKG2C- and CD3+CD56-NKG2C+ T cells. Just one sequenced donor of eight was HCMV-seronegative, while seven were seropositive. Dominant NKG2C+ clonotype frequencies of about 1.0-8% of CD8+ T cells were measured in over five donors. A handful of donors likewise had their CD3+CD56-NKG2C+ fraction led by these clonotypes.

This sequence was found in a man aged 45-60 years who received an inactivated influenza vaccine. The material was CD8+ T cells sorted from PBMCs, obtained approximately 12 days after vaccination. This chain links TRBV2 with TRBJ2-2; 9 bases map to TRBD2. The CDR3 reads CASSPGLATGELFF. CDR3 sequence (DNA): TGTGCCAGCAGTCCGGGACTAGCAACCGGGGAGCTGTTTTTT.